Given below is one T cell receptor (beta chain) in context. Its antigen remains unidentified. This sample is part of a study of blood T cells in healthy people across ages. Findings and caveats of the study: Roughly linear declines in TCR beta diversity per million T cells occurred with age. Diversity figures derived from one million T cells were judged to underestimate the true value.

Alongside a J-beta primer mix, a sample-barcoded 5' primer served in a second PCR lasting about 7 to 12 cycles. One entry per CDR3 protein, called by TCRdb with MiXCR from the 5' RACE reads. The profile shows more than 900,000 distinct CDR3 sequences, roughly 29% of them singletons. V was clipped by 0 bases and J by 8 bases, with 14 bases between them. The CDR3 totals 16 residues. The germline CDR1 and CDR2 sequences are LGHNA and YSLEER. This same sample was also part of a study on T cells of mothers and their children. That source reports: Clones that were microchimeric and persistent were not detected among T cells.

The source material was blood. The receptor comes from a woman in her thirties or forties in good health. The chain combines TRBV4-3 with TRBJ1-6; the D gene is possibly TRBD1 (5 bases). The CDR3 DNA sequence: TGCGCCAGCAGCCAAGATTATGGCAGGGATGATTCACCCCTCCACTTT. It encodes CASSQDYGRDDSPLHF.